Following are 28 T cell receptor beta chains from one sample sequenced in a study of CD8+ T cells in alopecia areata. The treatment is: oral pan-JAK inhibitor, 5-10 mg twice daily. It was cDNA, reverse transcribed from extracted RNA, that served as the sequencing template. Sequenced by immunoSEQ multiplex PCR; TCRdb stores in-frame clones only, minus some. The data show hundreds of thousands of clones, roughly 60% seen once. The starting material was CD4+ T cells sorted from blood, obtained at week 24, from a patient treated with tofacitinib. These receptors were collected from a human donor with alopecia areata.

This clone showed up just a few times. The V and J genes are TRBV29-1 and TRBJ2-1; 8 bases align to TRBD1. The CDR3 extends over 15 amino acids. Trimming cost V 7 bases and J 0 bases; bases outside gene matches: 8. The V gene's germline CDR1 is SQVTM and CDR2 ANQGSEA. This chain's CDR3 is CSAPTGASSYNEQFF. The CDR3 DNA reads TGCAGCGCCCCGACAGGGGCGAGCTCCTACAATGAGCAGTTCTTC.

This chain connects TRBV10-3 to TRBJ1-1; 8 bases fit TRBD1. Germline V gene lookup returns CDR1 ENHRY and CDR2 SYGVKD. With 6 bases clipped from V and 1 base from J, the junction kept 4 bases outside the gene matches. The CDR3 length is 14 residues. CDR3 loop: CAIRRGQENTEAFF. The DNA of the CDR3 is TGTGCCATCAGACGGGGACAGGAGAACACTGAAGCTTTCTTT.

This clone was picked up a small number of times. The CDR3 loop is CASIDRGRQYF. The CDR3 coding sequence is TGTGCCAGTATAGACAGGGGCCGGCAGTATTTT. The V call is TRBV19, the J call TRBJ2-3; TRBD1 aligns across 8 bases. CDR3 length equals 11 residues. J was trimmed by 11 bases and V by 7 bases; bases with no gene match: 5. Germline-derived CDR1 and CDR2 are LNHDA and SQIVND (reference sequence).

The sample holds a few counts of this clone. This sequence joins TRBV29-1 and TRBJ2-2; 9 nucleotides agree with TRBD1. The CDR3 length is 14 residues. Unmatched junction bases numbered 3, after V lost 3 bases and J lost 4 bases. Germline CDR1 reads SQVTM; CDR2 reads ANQGSEA. The CDR3 sequence is CSVDGTGPTGELFF. The CDR3 coding sequence is TGCAGCGTTGACGGGACAGGGCCCACCGGGGAGCTGTTTTTT.

This clone was picked up a small number of times. The V call is TRBV29-1, the J call TRBJ1-2; D not resolved. Germline V gives CDR1 SQVTM, CDR2 ANQGSEA. This CDR3 contains 13 residues. Trimming cost V 4 bases and J 8 bases, with 17 bases left between them. CDR3 sequence (DNA): TGCAGCGTTGGTAGATCGGTCGCGGAGGGCTACACCTTC. Translation gives CSVGRSVAEGYTF.

The chain has TRBV29-1 and TRBJ1-1, with D possibly matching TRBD1 (5 bases). The CDR3 extends over 13 amino acids. Trimming took 4 bases from V and 3 from J, leaving 12 bases between them. CDR1 SQVTM and CDR2 ANQGSEA come from the germline V gene. In nucleotides, the CDR3 is TGCAGCGTTGTTACGAGGGGAGACACTGAAGCTTTCTTT. This codes for CSVVTRGDTEAFF.

The chain links TRBV30 to TRBJ1-1; 9 bases are a match to TRBD1. Germline lookup yields CDR1 GTSNPN and CDR2 SVGIG (reference sequence). With V trimmed by 4 bases and J by 4 bases, 7 bases remained unmatched. The CDR3 has 14 amino acids. CDR3 nucleotides: TGTGCCTGGAATTACCGGGACAGGGCCACTGAAGCTTTCTTT. Residues: CAWNYRDRATEAFF.

This chain uses TRBV29-1 with TRBJ1-5; D gene unclear. The CDR3 spans 13 residues. Trimming took off 4 bases at V and 1 base at J, with 8 bases between the two ends. From germline, CDR1 is SQVTM and CDR2 ANQGSEA. Here the CDR3 reads CSVGENSNQPQHF. DNA for the CDR3: TGCAGCGTTGGGGAGAACAGCAATCAGCCCCAGCATTTT.

Comments on this clone: With only one base between it and a far larger clone, this is likely a read error. V usage is TRBV11-2 and J usage is TRBJ2-5; tentatively, D is TRBD2 (6 bases). Per the germline V gene, CDR1 is SGHAT and CDR2 is FQNNGV. The CDR3 totals 15 residues. In DNA form, the CDR3 reads TGTGCCAGCAGCTTAGCGGGGGAGACCCAAGAGGCCCAGTACTTC. This translates into CASSLAGETQEAQYF.

V and J are TRBV5-1 and TRBJ1-5; the D is unclear. The germline V gene has CDR1 SGHRS and CDR2 YFSETQ. CDR3 size: 13 residues. V was shortened by 5 bases and J by 7 bases, with 13 bases between the two germline ends. CDR3 protein: CASRTNGGQPQHF. CDR3 nucleotides: TGCGCCAGCAGAACAAACGGAGGACAGCCCCAGCATTTT. Variable domain in full (rest from reference TRBV5-1 and TRBJ1-5): KAGVTQTPRYLIKTRGQQVTLSCSPISGHRSVSWYQQTPGQGLQFLFEYFSETQRNKGNFPGRFSGRQFSNSRSEMNVSTLELGDSALYLCASRTNGGQPQHFGDGTRLSIL.

The chain has TRBV29-1 and TRBJ1-2; maybe TRBD1 (5 bases). This CDR3 comprises 16 residues. The germline V gene encodes CDR1 SQVTM and CDR2 ANQGSEA. V was cut by 0 bases and J by 1 base, with 15 bases left in between. The CDR3 DNA is TGCAGCGTTGAAGATCCGGGGGGGACCCGTAACTATGGCTACACCTTC. It encodes CSVEDPGGTRNYGYTF.

The gene calls are TRBV7-2 and TRBJ2-5; TRBD2 might be the D (5 bases). CDR1 and CDR2 (germline): SGHTA, FQGNSA. The CDR3 totals 13 residues. V dropped 5 bases and J dropped 5 bases, with 12 bases sitting between them. This CDR3 is CASSPGWRETQYF. Written as DNA, the CDR3 is TGTGCCAGCAGCCCGGGGTGGCGGGAGACCCAGTACTTC.

V usage is TRBV7-2 and J usage is TRBJ2-4; possibly TRBD2 for D (5 bases). Deletions cut 1 base from V and 5 bases from J, with 12 bases between. The CDR3 is 15 residues long. Germline V gives CDR1 SGHTA, CDR2 FQGNSA. This chain's CDR3 is CASSLDIGDQNIQYF. CDR3 DNA: TGTGCCAGCAGCTTAGACATCGGGGATCAAAACATTCAGTACTTC.

The CDR3 DNA follows: TGTGCCAGCATCCGGGACGAGACCTACGAGCAGTACTTC. Translation gives CASIRDETYEQYF. The V call is TRBV6-5, the J call TRBJ2-7; D may correspond to TRBD1 or TRBD2 (5 bases each). V was cut by 7 bases and J by 2 bases, with 12 bases left in between. This CDR3 is built from 13 residues. Germline V gives CDR1 MNHEY, CDR2 SVGAGI.

The CDR3 DNA sequence: TGTGCCAGCAGCTTAGCGCGAGACACTGAAGCTTTCTTT. It is translated as CASSLARDTEAFF. The genes are TRBV11-1 and TRBJ1-1, with D hard to call. V lost 0 bases and J 3 bases, leaving 5 bases between the germline ends. Looked up from germline, CDR1 is SGHAT and CDR2 is FQDESV (reference sequence). This CDR3 comprises 13 residues.

J is TRBJ2-7 and V is TRBV11-3, with D hard to call. The V gene lost 3 bases and the J gene lost 4 bases, with 16 bases spanning the gap. The CDR3 consists of 15 residues. CDR1 SGHNT and CDR2 YENEEA come from the germline V gene. The CDR3 sequence is CASSLEKGASYEQYF. CDR3 DNA: TGTGCCAGCAGCTTGGAAAAGGGCGCCTCGTACGAGCAGTACTTC.

This clone was picked up a small number of times. The chain joins TRBV28 to TRBJ1-1; the D gene is possibly TRBD1 (5 bases). Trimming took 3 bases from V and 0 from J, leaving 11 bases between them. Germline V lookup: CDR1 MDHEN, CDR2 SYDVKM. CDR3 size: 15 residues. The CDR3 coding sequence is TGTGCCAGCAGTTTTACGGCGGACATGAACACTGAAGCTTTCTTT. Amino acids: CASSFTADMNTEAFF.

The chain links TRBV25-1 to TRBJ2-5; weak D call: TRBD1 (6 bases). The CDR3 length is 14 residues. CDR1 is MGHDK and CDR2 is SYGVNS in the germline V gene. Between the trimmed V and J ends, which lost 2 bases and 4 bases, there was a span of 11 bases. The CDR3 is CASSEGTFGETQYF. The CDR3 DNA sequence: TGTGCCAGCAGTGAAGGGACATTTGGAGAGACCCAGTACTTC.

The rearrangement joins TRBV7-9 to TRBJ1-2, with TRBD1 matching over 7 bases. The ends lost 2 bases at V and 7 bases at J; junction bases unmatched: 10. This CDR3 spans 15 amino acids. Germline CDR1 is SEHNR and CDR2 is FQNEAQ (reference sequence). CDR3 sequence reads: CASSLLETGSGGYTF. In nucleotides, the CDR3 is TGTGCCAGCAGCTTATTAGAGACAGGGTCGGGTGGCTACACCTTC.

As regards this clone: It may be a read error: a sequence one base away is much more abundant. The gene calls are TRBV7-3 and TRBJ2-3; no clear D. Germline V gene sequence: CDR1 SGHTA, CDR2 FQGTGA. Trimming pared 5 bases from V and 2 bases from J, leaving 2 bases between. The CDR3 totals 11 residues. The CDR3 sequence: CASSITDTQYF. The CDR3 DNA is TGTGCCAGCAGCATCACAGATACGCAGTATTTT.

This clone was seen only a few times. The chain has TRBV12-5 and TRBJ2-4, with 10 bases lining up with TRBD1. Germline values: CDR1 LGHNT, CDR2 FRNRAP. V trimming: 3 bases; J trimming: 10 bases; junction bases outside the gene matches: 12. This CDR3 spans 16 amino acids. CDR3 coding DNA: TGTGCTAGTGGTTTCTCCGGACAGGGGGACCGGATAATTCAGTACTTC. Protein sequence: CASGFSGQGDRIIQYF.

CDR3 sequence (DNA): TGCAGCGTTCGCCTACAACTACAAGAGACCCAGTACTTC. It specifies CSVRLQLQETQYF. The chain joins TRBV29-1 to TRBJ2-5; D gene uncertain. With 5 bases removed from V and 2 bases from J, the gap between germline ends came to 12 bases. The germline CDR1 and CDR2 sequences are SQVTM and ANQGSEA. This CDR3 region has 13 residues.

The chain employs TRBV5-4 and TRBJ1-6, with TRBD1 identical over 9 bases. With V trimmed by 0 bases and J by 10 bases, 5 bases remained unmatched. CDR1 is SGHNT, CDR2 YYREEE, per germline (reference sequence). The CDR3 runs 15 residues. This CDR3 reads CASSLDGTGRSPLHF. Here the CDR3 DNA reads TGTGCCAGCAGCTTGGACGGGACAGGGCGGTCACCCCTCCACTTT.

This clone was found a few times. J is TRBJ1-1 and V is TRBV11-2, with unresolved D. This CDR3 region has 12 residues. Germline assignment: CDR1 SGHAT and CDR2 FQNNGV. V gave up 4 bases and J gave up 2 bases, with 5 bases separating them. CDR3: CASSSTNTEAFF. CDR3 nucleotide sequence: TGTGCCAGCAGCTCTACTAACACTGAAGCTTTCTTT.

The J gene is TRBJ2-1, the V gene TRBV11-2; 10 bases are shared with TRBD2. CDR1 and CDR2 (germline): SGHAT, FQNNGV. This CDR3 region has 15 residues. The junction had 0 bases not matched to a gene; V was cut back by 2 bases and J by 2 bases. The CDR3 nucleotides read TGTGCCAGCAGCTTACTAGCGGGGGCCTACAATGAGCAGTTCTTC. It yields the protein CASSLLAGAYNEQFF. The full variable domain, in which reference TRBV11-2 and TRBJ2-1 provide the parts outside the CDR3, is EAGVAQSPRYKIIEKRQSVAFWCNPISGHATLYWYQQILGQGPKLLIQFQNNGVVDDSQLPKDRFSAERLKGVDSTLKIQPAKLEDSAVYLCASSLLAGAYNEQFFGPGTRLTVL.

The chain combines TRBV30 with TRBJ1-5; D may be TRBD1 (5 bases). V shed 2 bases and J shed 4 bases, with 9 bases lying between them. The CDR3 has 13 residues. Germline CDR1 reads GTSNPN; CDR2 reads SVGIG (reference sequence). CDR3 bases: TGTGCCTGGAGTTCCCAGGGAAATCAGCCCCAGCATTTT. This codes for CAWSSQGNQPQHF.

The J gene is TRBJ1-6, the V gene TRBV5-4; D unclear. The ends were cut back, 2 bases at V and 5 bases at J, with 2 bases in the middle. CDR1 and CDR2 (germline): SGHNT, YYREEE (reference sequence). The CDR3 has 12 residues. CDR3 residues: CASSFNNSPLHF. CDR3 nucleotide sequence: TGTGCCAGCAGCTTCAATAATTCACCCCTCCACTTT.

The V and J genes are TRBV4-2 and TRBJ2-1; 10 bases are shared with TRBD2. The CDR3 contains 17 residues. The junction had 9 bases not matched to a gene; V was cut back by 1 base and J by 6 bases. Germline values: CDR1 LGHNA, CDR2 YNFKEQ. CDR3 DNA: TGTGCCAGCAGCCAAGCCTCCGTAGCGGGGGGTACCAATGAGCAGTTCTTC. The encoded protein is CASSQASVAGGTNEQFF.